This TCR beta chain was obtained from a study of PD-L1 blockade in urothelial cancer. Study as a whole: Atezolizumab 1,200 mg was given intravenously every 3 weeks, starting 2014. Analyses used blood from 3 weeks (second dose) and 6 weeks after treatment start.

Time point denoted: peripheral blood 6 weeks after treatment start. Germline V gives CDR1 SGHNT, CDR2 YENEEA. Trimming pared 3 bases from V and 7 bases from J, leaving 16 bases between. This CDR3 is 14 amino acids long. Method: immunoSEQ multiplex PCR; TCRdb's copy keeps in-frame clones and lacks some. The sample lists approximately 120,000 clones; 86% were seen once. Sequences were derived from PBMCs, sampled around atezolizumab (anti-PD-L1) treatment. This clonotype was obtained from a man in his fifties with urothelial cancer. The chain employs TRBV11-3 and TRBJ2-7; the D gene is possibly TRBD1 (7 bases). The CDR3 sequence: CASSLGQGGREQYF. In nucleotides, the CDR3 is TGTGCCAGCAGCTTGGGCCAGGGGGGCCGGGAGCAGTACTTC.